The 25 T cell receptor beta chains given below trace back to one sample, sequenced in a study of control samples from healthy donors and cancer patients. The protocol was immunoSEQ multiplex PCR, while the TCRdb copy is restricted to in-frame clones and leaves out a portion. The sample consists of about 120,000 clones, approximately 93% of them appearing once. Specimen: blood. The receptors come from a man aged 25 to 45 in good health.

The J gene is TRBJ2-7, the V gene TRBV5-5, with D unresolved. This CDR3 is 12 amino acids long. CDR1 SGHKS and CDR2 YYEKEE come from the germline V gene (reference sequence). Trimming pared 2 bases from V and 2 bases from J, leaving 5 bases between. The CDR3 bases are TGTGCCAGCAGCTTCCAGACCTACGAGCAGTACTTC. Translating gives CASSFQTYEQYF.

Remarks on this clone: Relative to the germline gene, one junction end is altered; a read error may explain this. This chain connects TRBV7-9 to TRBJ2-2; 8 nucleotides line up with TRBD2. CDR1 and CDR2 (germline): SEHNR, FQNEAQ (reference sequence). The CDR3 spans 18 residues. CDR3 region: CASSLRGGPDPNTGELFF. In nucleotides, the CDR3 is TGCGCCAGCAGCCTCCGGGGGGGGCCCGATCCGAACACCGGGGAGCTGTTTTTT.

The CDR3 sequence: CSGLAPNTEAFF. DNA of the CDR3: TGCAGCGGCCTGGCCCCGAACACTGAAGCTTTCTTT. The V and J genes are TRBV29-1 and TRBJ1-1; D call uncertain. CDR1 SQVTM and CDR2 ANQGSEA come from the germline V gene. There are 12 residues in the CDR3. Trimming cost V 7 bases and J 1 base, with 10 bases left between them.

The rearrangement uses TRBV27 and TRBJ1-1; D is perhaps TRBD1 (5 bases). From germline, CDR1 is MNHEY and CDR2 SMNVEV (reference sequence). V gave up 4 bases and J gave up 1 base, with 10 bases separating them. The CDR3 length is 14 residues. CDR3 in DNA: TGTGCCAGCAGTTATAACGGGGGGAACACTGAAGCTTTCTTT. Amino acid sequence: CASSYNGGNTEAFF.

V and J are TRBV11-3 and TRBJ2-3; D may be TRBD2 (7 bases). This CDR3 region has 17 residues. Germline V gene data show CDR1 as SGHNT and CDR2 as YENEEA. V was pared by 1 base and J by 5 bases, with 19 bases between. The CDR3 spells CASSLAAGAGGGDTQYF. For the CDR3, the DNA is TGTGCCAGCAGCTTAGCGGCGGGGGCCGGAGGCGGAGATACGCAGTATTTT. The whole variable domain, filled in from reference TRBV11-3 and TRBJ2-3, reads EAGVVQSPRYKIIEKKQPVAFWCNPISGHNTLYWYLQNLGQGPELLIRYENEEAVDDSQLPKDRFSAERLKGVDSTLKIQPAELGDSAVYLCASSLAAGAGGGDTQYFGPGTRLTVL.

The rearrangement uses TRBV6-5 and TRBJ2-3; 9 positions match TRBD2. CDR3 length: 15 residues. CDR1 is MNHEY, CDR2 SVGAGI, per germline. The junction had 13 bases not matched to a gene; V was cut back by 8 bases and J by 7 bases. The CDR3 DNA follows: TGTGCCAGCGTTCAGGCGGGGGGGCCCCCTTATACGCAGTATTTT. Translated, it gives CASVQAGGPPYTQYF.

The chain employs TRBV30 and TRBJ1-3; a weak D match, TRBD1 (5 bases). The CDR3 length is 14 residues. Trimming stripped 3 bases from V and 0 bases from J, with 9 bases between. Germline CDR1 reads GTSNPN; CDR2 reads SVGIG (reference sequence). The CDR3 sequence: CAWRQASSGNTIYF. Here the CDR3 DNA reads TGTGCCTGGAGACAGGCTAGCTCTGGAAACACCATATATTTT.

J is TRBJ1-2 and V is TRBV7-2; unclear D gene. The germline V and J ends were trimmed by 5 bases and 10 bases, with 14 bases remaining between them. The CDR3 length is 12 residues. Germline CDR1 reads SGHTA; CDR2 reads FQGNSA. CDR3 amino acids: CASSPLVGTYTF. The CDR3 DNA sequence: TGTGCCAGCAGCCCCCTCGTAGGCACCTACACCTTC.

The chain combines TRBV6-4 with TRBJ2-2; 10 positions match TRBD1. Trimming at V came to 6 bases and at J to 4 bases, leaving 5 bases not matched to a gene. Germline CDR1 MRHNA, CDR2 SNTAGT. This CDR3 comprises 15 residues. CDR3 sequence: CASRRQGAGTGELFF. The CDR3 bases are TGTGCCAGCAGAAGACAGGGGGCCGGCACCGGGGAGCTGTTTTTT.

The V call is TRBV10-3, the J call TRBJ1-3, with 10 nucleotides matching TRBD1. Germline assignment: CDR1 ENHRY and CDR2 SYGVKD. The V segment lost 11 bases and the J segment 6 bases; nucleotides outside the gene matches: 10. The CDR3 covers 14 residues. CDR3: CASHPGTGENTIYF. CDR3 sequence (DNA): TGTGCCTCTCACCCCGGGACAGGGGAAAACACCATATATTTT.

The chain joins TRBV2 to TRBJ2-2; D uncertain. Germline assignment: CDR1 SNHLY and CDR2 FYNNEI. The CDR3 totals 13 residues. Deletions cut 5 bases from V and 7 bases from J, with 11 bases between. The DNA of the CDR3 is TGTGCCAGCAGTACAGTCTTGGGCGGGGAGCTGTTTTTT. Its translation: CASSTVLGGELFF. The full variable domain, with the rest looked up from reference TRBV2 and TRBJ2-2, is EPEVTQTPSHQVTQMGQEVILRCVPISNHLYFYWYRQILGQKVEFLVSFYNNEISEKSEIFDDQFSVERPDGSNFTLKIRSTKLEDSAMYFCASSTVLGGELFFGEGSRLTVL.

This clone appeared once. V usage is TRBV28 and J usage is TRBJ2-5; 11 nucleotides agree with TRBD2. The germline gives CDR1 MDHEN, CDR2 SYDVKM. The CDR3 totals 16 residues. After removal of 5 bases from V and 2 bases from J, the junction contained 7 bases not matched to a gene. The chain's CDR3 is CASSPLAGGRQETQYF. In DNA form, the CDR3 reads TGTGCCAGCAGTCCTTTAGCGGGGGGGCGTCAAGAGACCCAGTACTTC.

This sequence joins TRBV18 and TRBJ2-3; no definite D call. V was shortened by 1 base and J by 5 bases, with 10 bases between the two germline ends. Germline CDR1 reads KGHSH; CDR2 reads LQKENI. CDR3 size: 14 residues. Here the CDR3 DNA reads TGTGCCAGCTCACCACGCGATTTGGTAGATACGCAGTATTTT. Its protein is CASSPRDLVDTQYF.

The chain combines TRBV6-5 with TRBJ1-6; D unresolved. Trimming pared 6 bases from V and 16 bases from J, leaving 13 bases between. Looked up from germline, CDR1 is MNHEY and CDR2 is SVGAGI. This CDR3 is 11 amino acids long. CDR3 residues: CASSSFTWLHF. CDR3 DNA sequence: TGTGCCAGCAGCTCTTTTACCTGGCTCCACTTT.

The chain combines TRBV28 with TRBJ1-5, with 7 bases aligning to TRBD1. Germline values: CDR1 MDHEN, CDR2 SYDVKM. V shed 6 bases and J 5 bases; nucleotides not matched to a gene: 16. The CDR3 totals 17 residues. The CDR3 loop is CASSSYTSTGNYQPQHF. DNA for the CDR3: TGTGCCAGCAGCTCCTATACTTCGACAGGGAATTATCAGCCCCAGCATTTT.

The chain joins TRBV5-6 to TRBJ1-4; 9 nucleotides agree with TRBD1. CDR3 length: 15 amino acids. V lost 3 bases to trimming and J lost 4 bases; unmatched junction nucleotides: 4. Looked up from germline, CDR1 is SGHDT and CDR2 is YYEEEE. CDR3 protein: CASSYGTGSNEKLFF. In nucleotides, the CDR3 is TGTGCCAGCAGCTACGGGACAGGGAGTAATGAAAAACTGTTTTTT.

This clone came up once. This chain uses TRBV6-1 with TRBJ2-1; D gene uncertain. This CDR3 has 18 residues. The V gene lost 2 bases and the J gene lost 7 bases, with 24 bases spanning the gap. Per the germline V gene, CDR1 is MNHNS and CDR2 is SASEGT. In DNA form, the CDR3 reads TGTGCCAGCAGTGAATCTTTTTGGGATCTCGTCACGGATAATGAGCAGTTCTTC. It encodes CASSESFWDLVTDNEQFF.

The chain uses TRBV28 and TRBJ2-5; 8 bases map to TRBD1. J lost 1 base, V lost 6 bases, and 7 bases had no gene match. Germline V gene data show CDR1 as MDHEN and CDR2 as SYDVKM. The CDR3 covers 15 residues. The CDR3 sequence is CASRRDRTSQETQYF. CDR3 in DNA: TGTGCCAGCAGAAGGGACAGGACGTCCCAAGAGACCCAGTACTTC.

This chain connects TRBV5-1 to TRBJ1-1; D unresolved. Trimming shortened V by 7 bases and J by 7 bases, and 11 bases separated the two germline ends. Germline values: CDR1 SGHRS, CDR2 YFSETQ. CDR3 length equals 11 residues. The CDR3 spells CASSSGYEAFF. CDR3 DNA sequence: TGCGCCAGCTCATCCGGCTATGAAGCTTTCTTT.

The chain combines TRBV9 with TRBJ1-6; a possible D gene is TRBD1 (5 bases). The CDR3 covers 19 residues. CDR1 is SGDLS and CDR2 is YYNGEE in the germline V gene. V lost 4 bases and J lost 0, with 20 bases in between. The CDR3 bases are TGTGCCAGCAGCCTCCGGGACGGATCCGGGGTCTCCTATAATTCACCCCTCCACTTT. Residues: CASSLRDGSGVSYNSPLHF.

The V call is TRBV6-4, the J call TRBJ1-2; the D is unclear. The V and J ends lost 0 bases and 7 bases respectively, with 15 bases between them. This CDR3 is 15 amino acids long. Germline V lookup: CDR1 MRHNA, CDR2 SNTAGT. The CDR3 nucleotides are TGTGCCAGCAGTGACTCTATAGGAGCGGGCGCTGGCTACACCTTC. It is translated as CASSDSIGAGAGYTF.

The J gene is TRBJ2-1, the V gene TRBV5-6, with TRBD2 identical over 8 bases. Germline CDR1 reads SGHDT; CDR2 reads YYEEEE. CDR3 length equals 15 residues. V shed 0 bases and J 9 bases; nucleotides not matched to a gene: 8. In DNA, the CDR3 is TGTGCCAGCAGCTTGGGTCGGACTAGCTTGTTTGAGCAGTTCTTC. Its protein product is CASSLGRTSLFEQFF.

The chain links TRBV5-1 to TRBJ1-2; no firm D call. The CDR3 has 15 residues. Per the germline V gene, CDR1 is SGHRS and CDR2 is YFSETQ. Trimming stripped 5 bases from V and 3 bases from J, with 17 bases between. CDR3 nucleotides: TGCGCCAGCAGTCAAGGTCGCCTAGGCTACTATGGCTACACCTTC. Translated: CASSQGRLGYYGYTF.

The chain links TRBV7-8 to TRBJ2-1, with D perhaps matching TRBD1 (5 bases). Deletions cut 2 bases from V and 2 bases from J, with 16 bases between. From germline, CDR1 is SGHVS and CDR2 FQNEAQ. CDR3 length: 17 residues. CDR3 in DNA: TGTGCCAGCAGCTTATTCAGGGCCAACTCTCCCTACAATGAGCAGTTCTTC. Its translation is CASSLFRANSPYNEQFF.

The chain's CDR3 is CASSPLDTGKGETQYF. The CDR3 region has the DNA TGTGCCAGCAGCCCTCTCGATACAGGGAAAGGAGAGACCCAGTACTTC. The chain couples TRBV28 to TRBJ2-5; D perhaps matches TRBD1 (6 bases). Germline CDR1 and CDR2: MDHEN and SYDVKM. CDR3 length equals 16 residues. Deletions cut 6 bases from V and 4 bases from J, with 21 bases between.